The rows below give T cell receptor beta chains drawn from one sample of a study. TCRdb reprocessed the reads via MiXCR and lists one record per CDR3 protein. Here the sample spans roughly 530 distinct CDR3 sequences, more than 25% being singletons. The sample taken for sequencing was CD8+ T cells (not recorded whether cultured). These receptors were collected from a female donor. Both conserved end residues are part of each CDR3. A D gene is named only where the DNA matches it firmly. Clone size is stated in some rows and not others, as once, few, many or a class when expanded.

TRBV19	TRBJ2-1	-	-	CASGLISYNEQFF	TGTGCCAGTGGTCTAATATCCTACAATGAGCAGTTCTTC
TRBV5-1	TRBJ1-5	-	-	CASSLVGGGPQHF	TGCGCCAGCAGCTTGGTGGGGGGTGGGCCCCAGCATTTT
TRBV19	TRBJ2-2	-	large	CASSARASGELFF	TGTGCCAGTAGTGCACGGGCTAGCGGGGAGCTGTTTTTT
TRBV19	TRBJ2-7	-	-	CASSIRSSQEQYF	TGTGCCAGTAGTATCAGGTCTTCCCAGGAGCAGTACTTC
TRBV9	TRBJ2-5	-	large	CASSVGRTSQETQYF	TGTGCCAGCAGCGTAGGGCGGACGAGCCAAGAGACCCAGTACTTC
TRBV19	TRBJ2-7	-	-	CASSIRAGYDQYF	TGTGCCAGTAGTATACGGGCGGGGTACGATCAGTACTTC
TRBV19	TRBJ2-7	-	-	CASSIRAGYGQYF	TGTGCCAGTAGTATAAGGGCAGGCTACGGTCAGTACTTC
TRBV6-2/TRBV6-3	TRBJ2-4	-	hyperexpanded	CASSYPRDAGTSLDIQYF	TGTGCCAGCAGTTACCCGCGGGACGCGGGGACTTCCCTTGACATTCAGTACTTC
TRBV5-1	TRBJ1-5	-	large	CASSLQGNQPQHF	TGCGCCAGCAGCTTACAGGGCAATCAGCCCCAGCATTTT
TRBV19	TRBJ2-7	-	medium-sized	CASSTRSTVEQYF	TGTGCCAGTAGTACCCGTTCTACGGTCGAGCAGTACTTC
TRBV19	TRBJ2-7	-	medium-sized	CASSIRAGWEQYF	TGTGCCAGTAGTATAAGGGCGGGTTGGGAGCAGTACTTC